These 18 T cell receptor beta chains came from one sample sequenced in a study of T cell changes during pregnancy in multiple sclerosis. TCRdb keeps only in-frame clones here, not all; method: immunoSEQ multiplex PCR. The table lists more than 60,000 clones, 90% to 95% of them singletons. The starting material was CD4+ T cells from peripheral blood mononuclear cells, obtained in the third trimester of pregnancy. These receptors were collected from a female donor in good health, enrolled as a control in a pregnancy study.

The chain carries TRBV19 and TRBJ1-2, with unresolved D. The CDR3 covers 16 residues. Germline V gene sequence: CDR1 LNHDA, CDR2 SQIVND (reference sequence). The ends were cut back, 5 bases at V and 0 bases at J, with 16 bases in the middle. DNA for the CDR3: TGTGCCAGTAGTCCAAGCACGGGTCGAGCTAACTATGGCTACACCTTC. Its protein product is CASSPSTGRANYGYTF.

Of note for this clone: The junction does not match germline at one end; this may be a read error. This chain links TRBV30 with TRBJ2-1, with 15 bases identical to TRBD2. Germline V gene sequence: CDR1 GTSNPN, CDR2 SVGIG (reference sequence). The CDR3 has 15 residues. The CDR3 reads CAARTSGGAYSEQFF. CDR3 nucleotide sequence: TGTGCCGCACGGACTAGCGGGGGGGCGTACAGTGAGCAGTTCTTC. Full variable domain (rest looked up from reference TRBV30 and TRBJ2-1): SQTIHQWPATLVQPVGSPLSLECTVEGTSNPNLYWYRQAAGRGLQLLFYSVGIGQISSEVPQNLSASRPQDRQFILSSKKLLLSDSGFYLCAARTSGGAYSEQFFGPGTRLTVL.

This clone was recorded once. The chain is built from TRBV11-2 and TRBJ1-2; no clear D. The ends were cut back, 1 base at V and 4 bases at J, with 10 bases in the middle. The germline CDR1 and CDR2 sequences are SGHAT and FQNNGV. The CDR3 covers 14 residues. CDR3 amino acids: CASSLAGKSYGYTF. DNA of the CDR3: TGTGCCAGCAGCTTAGCGGGGAAGAGCTATGGCTACACCTTC.

V usage is TRBV5-4 and J usage is TRBJ1-3; 9 bases line up with TRBD1. Germline-derived CDR1 and CDR2 are SGHNT and YYREEE (reference sequence). CDR3 length: 15 amino acids. V dropped 3 bases and J dropped 4; count of bases not matched to a gene: 5. The CDR3 sequence: CASSSQGALGNTIYF. The DNA of the CDR3 is TGTGCCAGCAGCTCACAGGGGGCGTTAGGAAACACCATATATTTT.

V usage is TRBV2 and J usage is TRBJ1-4; D is perhaps TRBD1 (6 bases). The CDR3 is made up of 13 amino acids. V was shortened by 6 bases and J by 5 bases, with 10 bases between the two germline ends. Germline assignment: CDR1 SNHLY and CDR2 FYNNEI. The CDR3 coding sequence is TGTGCCAGCAGACAGGGACTAAATGAAAAACTGTTTTTT. As protein: CASRQGLNEKLFF.

This chain links TRBV10-3 with TRBJ1-6, with 9 positions matching TRBD1. V gave up 6 bases and J gave up 1 base; unmatched junction bases: 7. This CDR3 contains 17 residues. The germline V gene has CDR1 ENHRY and CDR2 SYGVKD. Here the CDR3 reads CAIRGDRAGSYNSPLHF. In nucleotides, the CDR3 is TGTGCCATCAGAGGGGACAGGGCGGGATCCTATAATTCACCCCTCCACTTT.

This clone was counted once. The chain uses TRBV4-1 and TRBJ2-2; the D is unclear. Trimming removed 0 bases from V and 1 base from J, with 6 bases in between. The CDR3 extends over 15 amino acids. Germline-derived CDR1 and CDR2 are MGHRA and YSYEKL. CDR3 amino acids: CASSQERQNTGELFF. Written as DNA, the CDR3 is TGCGCCAGCAGCCAAGAGCGACAGAACACCGGGGAGCTGTTTTTT.

This rearrangement joins TRBV6-5 to TRBJ2-7, with TRBD2 identical over 9 bases. V trimming: 6 bases; J trimming: 0 bases; junction bases outside the gene matches: 6. Germline lookup yields CDR1 MNHEY and CDR2 SVGAGI. The CDR3 runs to 15 residues. DNA of the CDR3: TGTGCCAGCAGCTATAGCGGGGGTAGCTCCTACGAGCAGTACTTC. Its protein is CASSYSGGSSYEQYF.

The genes are TRBV2 and TRBJ1-1; 10 nucleotides agree with TRBD1. The germline V gene encodes CDR1 SNHLY and CDR2 FYNNEI. The CDR3 sequence is 14 residues long. Unmatched junction bases numbered 5, after V lost 6 bases and J lost 4 bases. The CDR3 spells CASRTGTGATEAFF. The CDR3 DNA reads as TGTGCCAGCAGAACCGGGACAGGGGCCACTGAAGCTTTCTTT.

The chain couples TRBV5-1 to TRBJ1-1; possibly TRBD1 for D (6 bases). Germline lookup yields CDR1 SGHRS and CDR2 YFSETQ. The V gene lost 0 bases and the J gene lost 7 bases, with 16 bases spanning the gap. The length of the CDR3 is 15 residues. The CDR3 region has the DNA TGCGCCAGCAGCTTGGGAGTACAGGGAGCCCATGAAGCTTTCTTT. Its protein product is CASSLGVQGAHEAFF.

The chain employs TRBV2 and TRBJ1-1, with 8 bases aligning to TRBD1. The germline V gene encodes CDR1 SNHLY and CDR2 FYNNEI. The CDR3 is made up of 17 amino acids. V lost 3 bases to trimming and J lost 0 bases; unmatched junction nucleotides: 9. The CDR3 DNA sequence: TGTGCCAGCAGTGATCCTCCAGGGGGCTTCATGAACACTGAAGCTTTCTTT. Translation gives CASSDPPGGFMNTEAFF.

J is TRBJ1-2 and V is TRBV4-1; 8 positions match TRBD1. The CDR3 consists of 17 residues. V lost 0 bases and J lost 3; bases outside the gene matches: 9. CDR1 MGHRA and CDR2 YSYEKL come from the germline V gene. DNA for the CDR3: TGCGCCAGCAGCCAAGACCCTGGACAGGGATCTTACTATGGCTACACCTTC. Its protein is CASSQDPGQGSYYGYTF.

This clone was counted once. J is TRBJ2-2 and V is TRBV4-2; TRBD2 aligns across 9 bases. V lost 5 bases, J lost 5 bases, and 12 bases stayed unmatched. The germline V gene has CDR1 LGHNA and CDR2 YNFKEQ. There are 17 residues in the CDR3. CDR3 amino acids: CASSEGVGSGGTGELFF. CDR3 bases: TGTGCCAGCAGCGAAGGAGTAGGTAGCGGGGGTACCGGGGAGCTGTTTTTT.

This chain uses TRBV7-9 with TRBJ2-7; possibly TRBD1 for D (9 bases). V lost 4 bases to trimming and J lost 6 bases, with 28 bases between them. This CDR3 is 18 amino acids long. The germline V gene has CDR1 SEHNR and CDR2 FQNEAQ (reference sequence). The CDR3 bases are TGTGCCAGCAGCTCCCCTACTTTCTCCGGGACAGGGACTAGCGAGCAGTACTTC. It is translated as CASSSPTFSGTGTSEQYF.

The CDR3 nucleotides read TGTGCCAGTAGTATAGAACGGGACAGTTATAGCAATCAGCCCCAGCATTTT. This gives the protein CASSIERDSYSNQPQHF. The chain couples TRBV19 to TRBJ1-5; the match to TRBD1 covers 7 bases. This CDR3 region has 17 residues. Germline assignment: CDR1 LNHDA and CDR2 SQIVND (reference sequence). The V and J ends lost 0 bases and 0 bases, in that order; junction bases with no gene match: 5. Complete variable domain (other parts from reference TRBV19 and TRBJ1-5): DGGITQSPKYLFRKEGQNVTLSCEQNLNHDAMYWYRQDPGQGLRLIYYSQIVNDFQKGDIAEGYSVSREKKESFPLTVTSAQKNPTAFYLCASSIERDSYSNQPQHFGDGTRLSIL.

The chain carries TRBV5-1 and TRBJ2-3; the match to TRBD1 covers 8 bases. This CDR3 is built from 14 residues. Unmatched junction bases numbered 5, after V lost 4 bases and J lost 4 bases. The germline CDR1 and CDR2 sequences are SGHRS and YFSETQ. The CDR3 nucleotides are TGCGCCAGCAGCCCGGACAGGGTCCCAGATACGCAGTATTTT. Amino acid sequence: CASSPDRVPDTQYF.

The J gene is TRBJ1-3, the V gene TRBV4-3; 7 bases line up with TRBD1. The J segment lost 2 bases and the V segment lost 4 bases, leaving 5 bases of the junction unmatched. The CDR3 loop spans 15 amino acids. Germline assignment: CDR1 LGHNA and CDR2 YSLEER. DNA of the CDR3: TGCGCCAGCAGCCCCCGACAGGGTACTGGAAACACCATATATTTT. Translation gives CASSPRQGTGNTIYF.

The chain uses TRBV5-4 and TRBJ1-5, with D tentatively TRBD1 (5 bases). Germline assignment: CDR1 SGHNT and CDR2 YYREEE (reference sequence). The CDR3 covers 16 residues. Trimming removed 0 bases from V and 3 bases from J, with 13 bases in between. The CDR3 DNA follows: TGTGCCAGCAGCTTGGGGAGCCCAGGGCCCAATCAGCCCCAGCATTTT. As protein: CASSLGSPGPNQPQHF.